This TCR beta chain was captured by sequencing in a study of shared clonotypes between healthy human individuals. Per the germline V gene, CDR1 is DFQATT and CDR2 is SNEGSKA (reference sequence). The CDR3 is 10 amino acids. Deletions cut 6 bases from V and 6 bases from J, with 6 bases between. The repertoire was sequenced with immunoSEQ multiplex PCR; TCRdb's copy has only in-frame clones and lacks some. The sample has over a million clones; roughly 96% are singletons. This clone was counted between two and nine times. Naive CD4+ cells were CD45RA-selected; the remaining cells were memory. The sequenced sample was naive CD4+ T cells sorted from blood. Subset described: CD45RA+ positively selected. The receptor was isolated from a man younger than 45 in good health. This chain connects TRBV20-1 to TRBJ2-1; D uncertain. CDR3 in amino acids: CSAQFNEQFF. In nucleotides, the CDR3 is TGCAGTGCCCAATTCAATGAGCAGTTCTTC.